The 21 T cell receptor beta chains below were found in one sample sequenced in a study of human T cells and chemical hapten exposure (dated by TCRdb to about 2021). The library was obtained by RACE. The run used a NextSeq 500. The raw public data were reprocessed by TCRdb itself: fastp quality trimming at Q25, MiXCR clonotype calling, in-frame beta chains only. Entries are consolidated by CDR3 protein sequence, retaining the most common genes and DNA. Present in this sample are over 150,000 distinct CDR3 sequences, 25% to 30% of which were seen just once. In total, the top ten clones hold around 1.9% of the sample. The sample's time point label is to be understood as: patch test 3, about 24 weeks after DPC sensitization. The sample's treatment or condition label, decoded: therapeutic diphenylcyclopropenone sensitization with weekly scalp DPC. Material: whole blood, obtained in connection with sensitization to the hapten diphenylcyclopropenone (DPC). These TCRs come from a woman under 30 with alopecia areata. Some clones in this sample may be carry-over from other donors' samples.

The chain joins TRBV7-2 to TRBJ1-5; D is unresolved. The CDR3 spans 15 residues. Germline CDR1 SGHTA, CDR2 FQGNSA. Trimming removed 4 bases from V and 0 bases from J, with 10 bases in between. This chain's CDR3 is CASSSQVFSNQPQHF. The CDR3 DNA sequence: TGTGCCAGCAGCTCCCAGGTTTTTAGCAATCAGCCCCAGCATTTT. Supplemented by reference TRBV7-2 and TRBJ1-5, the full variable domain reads GAGVSQSPSNKVTEKGKDVELRCDPISGHTALYWYRQSLGQGLEFLIYFQGNSAPDKSGLPSDRFSAERTGGSVSTLTIQRTQQEDSAVYLCASSSQVFSNQPQHFGDGTRLSIL.

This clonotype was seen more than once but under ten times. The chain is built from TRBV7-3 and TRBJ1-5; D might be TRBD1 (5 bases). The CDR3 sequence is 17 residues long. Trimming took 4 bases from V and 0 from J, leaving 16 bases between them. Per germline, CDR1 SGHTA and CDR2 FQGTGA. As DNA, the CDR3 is TGTGCCAGCAGCTGTAGGACATATCCGAATAGCAATCAGCCCCAGCATTTT. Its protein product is CASSCRTYPNSNQPQHF.

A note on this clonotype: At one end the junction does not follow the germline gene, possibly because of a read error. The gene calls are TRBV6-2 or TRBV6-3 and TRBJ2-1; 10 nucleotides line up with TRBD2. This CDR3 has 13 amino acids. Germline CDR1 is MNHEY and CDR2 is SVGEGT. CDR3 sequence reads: CVSRVAGGNEQFF. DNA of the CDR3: TGTGTCAGCAGGGTAGCGGGGGGAAATGAGCAGTTCTTC.

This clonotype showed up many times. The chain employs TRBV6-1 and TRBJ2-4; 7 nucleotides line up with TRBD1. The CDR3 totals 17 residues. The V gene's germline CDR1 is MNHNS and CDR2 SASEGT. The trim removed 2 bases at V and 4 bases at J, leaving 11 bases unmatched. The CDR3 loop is CASSEIMTGLSKNIQYF. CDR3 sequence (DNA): TGTGCCAGCAGTGAAATCATGACAGGGCTGTCAAAAAACATTCAGTACTTC.

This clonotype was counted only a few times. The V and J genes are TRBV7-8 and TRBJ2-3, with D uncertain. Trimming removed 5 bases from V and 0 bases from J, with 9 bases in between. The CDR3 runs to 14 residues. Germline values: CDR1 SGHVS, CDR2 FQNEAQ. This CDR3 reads CASSATVSTDTQYF. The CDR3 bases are TGTGCCAGCAGCGCGACCGTTAGCACAGATACGCAGTATTTT.

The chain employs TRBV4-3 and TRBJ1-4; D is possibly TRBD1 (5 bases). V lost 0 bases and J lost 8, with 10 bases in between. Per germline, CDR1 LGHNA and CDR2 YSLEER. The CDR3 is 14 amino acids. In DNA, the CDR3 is TGCGCCAGCAGCCAAGACGGGGGAGGGGAAAAACTGTTTTTT. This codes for CASSQDGGGEKLFF.

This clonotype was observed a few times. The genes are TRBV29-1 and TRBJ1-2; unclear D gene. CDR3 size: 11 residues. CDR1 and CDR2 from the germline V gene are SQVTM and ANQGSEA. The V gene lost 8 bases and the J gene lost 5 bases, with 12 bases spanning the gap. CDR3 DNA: TGCAGCCCCCGTCGAGGGTATGGCTACACCTTC. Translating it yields CSPRRGYGYTF.

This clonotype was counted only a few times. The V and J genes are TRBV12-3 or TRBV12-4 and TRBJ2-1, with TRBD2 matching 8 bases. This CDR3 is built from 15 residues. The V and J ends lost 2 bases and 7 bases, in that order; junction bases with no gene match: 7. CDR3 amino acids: CASSLSGLGINEQFF. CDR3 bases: TGTGCCAGCAGTTTATCGGGACTAGGAATTAATGAGCAGTTCTTC.

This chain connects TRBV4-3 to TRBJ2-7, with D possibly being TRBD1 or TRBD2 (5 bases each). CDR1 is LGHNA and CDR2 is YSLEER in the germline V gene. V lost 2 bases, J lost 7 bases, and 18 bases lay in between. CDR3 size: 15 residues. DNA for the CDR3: TGCGCCAGCAGCCAATCGGGACCCCCCACCTTAGAGCAGTACTTC. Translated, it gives CASSQSGPPTLEQYF.

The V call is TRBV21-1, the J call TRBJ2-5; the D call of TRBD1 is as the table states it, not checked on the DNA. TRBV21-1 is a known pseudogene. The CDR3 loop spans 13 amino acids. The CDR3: CASSKKRDETQYF. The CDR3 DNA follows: TGTGCCAGCAGCAAAAAGAGGGACGAGACCCAGTACTTC.

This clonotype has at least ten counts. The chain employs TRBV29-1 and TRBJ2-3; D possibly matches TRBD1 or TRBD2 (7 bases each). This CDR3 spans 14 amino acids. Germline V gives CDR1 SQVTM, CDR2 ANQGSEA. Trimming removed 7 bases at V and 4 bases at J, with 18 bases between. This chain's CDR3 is CSAVRGRESDTQYF. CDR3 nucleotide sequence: TGCAGCGCTGTAAGGGGGCGGGAGTCAGATACGCAGTATTTT.

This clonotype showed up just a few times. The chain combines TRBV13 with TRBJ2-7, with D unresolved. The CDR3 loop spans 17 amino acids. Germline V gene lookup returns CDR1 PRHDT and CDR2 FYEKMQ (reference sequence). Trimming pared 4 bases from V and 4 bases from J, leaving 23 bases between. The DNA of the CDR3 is TGTGCCAGCAGCTCTAGGACGGATCCAGCTATGGGGTACGAGCAGTACTTC. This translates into CASSSRTDPAMGYEQYF.

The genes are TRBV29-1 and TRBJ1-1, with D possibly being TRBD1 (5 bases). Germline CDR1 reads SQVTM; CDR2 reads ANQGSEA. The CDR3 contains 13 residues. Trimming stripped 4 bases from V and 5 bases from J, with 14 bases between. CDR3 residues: CSVGVGLGTEAFF. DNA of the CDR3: TGCAGCGTTGGCGTGGGGCTCGGAACTGAAGCTTTCTTT.

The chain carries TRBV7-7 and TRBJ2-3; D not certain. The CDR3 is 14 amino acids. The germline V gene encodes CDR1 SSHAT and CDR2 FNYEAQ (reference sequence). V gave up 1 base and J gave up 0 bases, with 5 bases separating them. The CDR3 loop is CASSLGRSTDTQYF. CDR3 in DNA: TGTGCCAGCAGCTTAGGAAGGAGCACAGATACGCAGTATTTT. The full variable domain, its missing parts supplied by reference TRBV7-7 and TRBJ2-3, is GAGVSQSPRYKVTKRGQDVTLRCDPISSHATLYWYQQALGQGPEFLTYFNYEAQPDKSGLPSDRFSAERPEGSISTLTIQRTEQRDSAMYRCASSLGRSTDTQYFGPGTRLTVL.

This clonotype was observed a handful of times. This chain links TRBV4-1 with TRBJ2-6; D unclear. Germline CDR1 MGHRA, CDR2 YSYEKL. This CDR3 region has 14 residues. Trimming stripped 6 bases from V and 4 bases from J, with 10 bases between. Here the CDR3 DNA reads TGCGCCAGCAGTTCCGCCTCCGGGGCCAACGTCCTGACTTTC. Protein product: CASSSASGANVLTF.

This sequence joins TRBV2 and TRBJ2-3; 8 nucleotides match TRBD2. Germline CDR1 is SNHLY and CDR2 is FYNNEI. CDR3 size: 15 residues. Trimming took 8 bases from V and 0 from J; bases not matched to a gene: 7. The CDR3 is CASSLVAGSTDTQYF. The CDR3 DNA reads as TGTGCCAGCTCCTTGGTAGCGGGGAGCACAGATACGCAGTATTTT.

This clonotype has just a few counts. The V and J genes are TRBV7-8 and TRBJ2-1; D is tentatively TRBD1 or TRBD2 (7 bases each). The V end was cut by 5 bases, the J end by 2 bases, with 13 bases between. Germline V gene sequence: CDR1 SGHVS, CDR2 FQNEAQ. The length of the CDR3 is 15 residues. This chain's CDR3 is CASSNAGGAYNEQFF. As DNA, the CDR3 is TGTGCCAGCAGCAACGCAGGGGGGGCCTACAATGAGCAGTTCTTC.

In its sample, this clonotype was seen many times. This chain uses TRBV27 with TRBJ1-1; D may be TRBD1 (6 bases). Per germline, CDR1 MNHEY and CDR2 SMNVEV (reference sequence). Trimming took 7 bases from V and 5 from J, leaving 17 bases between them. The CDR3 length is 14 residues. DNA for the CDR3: TGTGCCAGCAAAACTAACAGGGTCGGGACTGAAGCTTTCTTT. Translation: CASKTNRVGTEAFF.

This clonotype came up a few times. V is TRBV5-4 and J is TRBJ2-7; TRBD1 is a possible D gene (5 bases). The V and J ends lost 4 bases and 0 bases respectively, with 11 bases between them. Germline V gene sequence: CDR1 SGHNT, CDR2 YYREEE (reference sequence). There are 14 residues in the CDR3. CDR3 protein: CASSHRFSSYEQYF. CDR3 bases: TGTGCCAGCAGCCACAGGTTTAGCTCCTACGAGCAGTACTTC. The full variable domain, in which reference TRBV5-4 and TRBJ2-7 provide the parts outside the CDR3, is ETGVTQSPTHLIKTRGQQVTLRCSSQSGHNTVSWYQQALGQGPQFIFQYYREEENGRGNFPPRFSGLQFPNYSSELNVNALELDDSALYLCASSHRFSSYEQYFGPGTRLTVT.

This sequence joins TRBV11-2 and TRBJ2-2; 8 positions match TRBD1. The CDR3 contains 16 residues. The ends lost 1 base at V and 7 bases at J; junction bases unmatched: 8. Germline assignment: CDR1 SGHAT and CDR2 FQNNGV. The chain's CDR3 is CASSLGRQGANGELFF. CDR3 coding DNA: TGTGCCAGCAGCTTAGGTCGGCAGGGGGCGAACGGGGAGCTGTTTTTT.

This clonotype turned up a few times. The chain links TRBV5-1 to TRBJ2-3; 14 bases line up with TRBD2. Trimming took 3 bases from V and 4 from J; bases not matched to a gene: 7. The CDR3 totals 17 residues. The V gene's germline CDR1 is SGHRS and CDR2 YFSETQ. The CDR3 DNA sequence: TGCGCCAGCAGCTGGAAGACTAGCGGGGGGGCGGCAGATACGCAGTATTTT. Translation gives CASSWKTSGGAADTQYF.